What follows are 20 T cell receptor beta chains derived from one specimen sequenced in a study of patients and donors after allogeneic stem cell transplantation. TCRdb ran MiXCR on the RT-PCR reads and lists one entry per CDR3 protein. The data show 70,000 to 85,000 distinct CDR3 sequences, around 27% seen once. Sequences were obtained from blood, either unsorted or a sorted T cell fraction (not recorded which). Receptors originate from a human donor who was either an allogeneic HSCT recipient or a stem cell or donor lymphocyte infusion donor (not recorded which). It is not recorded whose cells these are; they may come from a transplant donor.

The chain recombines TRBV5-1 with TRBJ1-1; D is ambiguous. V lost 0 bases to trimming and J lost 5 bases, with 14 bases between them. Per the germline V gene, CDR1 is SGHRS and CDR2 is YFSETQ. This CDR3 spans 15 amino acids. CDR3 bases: TGCGCCAGCAGCTTGGCAGCTTATACAATTACTGAAGCTTTCTTT. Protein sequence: CASSLAAYTITEAFF.

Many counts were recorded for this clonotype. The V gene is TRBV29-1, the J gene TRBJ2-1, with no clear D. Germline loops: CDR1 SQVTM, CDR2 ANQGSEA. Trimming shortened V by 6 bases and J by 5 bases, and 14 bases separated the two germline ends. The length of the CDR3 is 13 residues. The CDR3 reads CSVALLLDNEQFF. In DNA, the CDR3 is TGCAGCGTCGCTCTTTTATTGGACAATGAGCAGTTCTTC.

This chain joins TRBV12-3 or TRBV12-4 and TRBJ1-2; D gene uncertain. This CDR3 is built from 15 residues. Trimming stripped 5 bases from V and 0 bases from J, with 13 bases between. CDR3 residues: CASSPSGVANYGYTF. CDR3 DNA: TGTGCCAGCAGTCCTTCGGGAGTAGCTAACTATGGCTACACCTTC.

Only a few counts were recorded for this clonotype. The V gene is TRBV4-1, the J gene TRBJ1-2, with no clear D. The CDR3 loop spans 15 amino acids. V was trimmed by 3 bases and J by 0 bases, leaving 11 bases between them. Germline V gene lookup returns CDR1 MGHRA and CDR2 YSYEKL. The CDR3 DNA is TGCGCCAGCAGCCATCCGGGGATAGCTAACTATGGCTACACCTTC. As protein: CASSHPGIANYGYTF.

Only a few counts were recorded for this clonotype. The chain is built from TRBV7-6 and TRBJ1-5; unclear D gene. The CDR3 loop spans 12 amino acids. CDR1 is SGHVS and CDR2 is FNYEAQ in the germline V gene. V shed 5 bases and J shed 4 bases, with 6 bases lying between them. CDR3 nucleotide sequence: TGTGCCAGCAGCAGTCTAAATCAGCCCCAGCATTTT. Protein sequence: CASSSLNQPQHF.

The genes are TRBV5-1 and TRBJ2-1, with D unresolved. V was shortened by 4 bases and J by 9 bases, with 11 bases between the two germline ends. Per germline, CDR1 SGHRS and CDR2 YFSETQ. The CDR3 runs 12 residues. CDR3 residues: CASSLGSAEQFF. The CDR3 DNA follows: TGCGCCAGCAGCCTAGGGTCCGCTGAGCAGTTCTTC.

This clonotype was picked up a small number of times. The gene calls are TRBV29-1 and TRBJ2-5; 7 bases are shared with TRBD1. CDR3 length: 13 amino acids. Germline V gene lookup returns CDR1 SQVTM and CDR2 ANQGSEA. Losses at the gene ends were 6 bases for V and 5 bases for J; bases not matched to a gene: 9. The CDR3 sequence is CSVASGGVETQYF. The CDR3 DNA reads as TGCAGCGTAGCTTCAGGGGGTGTGGAGACCCAGTACTTC.

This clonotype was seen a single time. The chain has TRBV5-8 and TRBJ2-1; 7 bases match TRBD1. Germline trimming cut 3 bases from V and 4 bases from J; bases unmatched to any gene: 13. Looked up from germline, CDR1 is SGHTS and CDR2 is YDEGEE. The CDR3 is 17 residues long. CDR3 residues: CASSWTGIFPLYNEQFF. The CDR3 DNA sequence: TGTGCCAGCAGCTGGACAGGTATTTTCCCCCTTTACAATGAGCAGTTCTTC.

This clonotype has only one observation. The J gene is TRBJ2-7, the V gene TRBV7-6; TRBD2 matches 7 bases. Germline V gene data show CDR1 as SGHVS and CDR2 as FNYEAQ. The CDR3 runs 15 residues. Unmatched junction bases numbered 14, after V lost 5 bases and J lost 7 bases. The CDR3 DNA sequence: TGTGCCAGCAGCCCCAGCGGGATCCCAGCTCGGGAGCAGTACTTC. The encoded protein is CASSPSGIPAREQYF.

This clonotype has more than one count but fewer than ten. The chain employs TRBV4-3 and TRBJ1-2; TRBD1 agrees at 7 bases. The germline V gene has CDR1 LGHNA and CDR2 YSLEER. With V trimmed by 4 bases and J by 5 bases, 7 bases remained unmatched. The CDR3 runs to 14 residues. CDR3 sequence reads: CASSPRQGDYGYTF. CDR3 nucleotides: TGCGCCAGCAGCCCCCGACAGGGTGATTATGGCTACACCTTC.

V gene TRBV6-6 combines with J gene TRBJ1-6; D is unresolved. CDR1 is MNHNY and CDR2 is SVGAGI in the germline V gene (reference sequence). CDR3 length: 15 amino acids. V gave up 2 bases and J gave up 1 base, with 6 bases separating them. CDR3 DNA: TGTGCCAGCAGTTACGAGGGATCCTATAATTCACCCCTCCACTTT. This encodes CASSYEGSYNSPLHF.

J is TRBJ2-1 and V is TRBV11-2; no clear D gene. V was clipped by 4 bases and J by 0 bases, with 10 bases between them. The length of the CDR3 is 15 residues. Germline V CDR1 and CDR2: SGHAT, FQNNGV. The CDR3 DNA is TGTGCCAGCAGCTCCGGACCATACTCCTACAATGAGCAGTTCTTC. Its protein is CASSSGPYSYNEQFF.

CDR3 loop: CASSYSRTGHSPLHF. The CDR3 DNA sequence: TGTGCCAGCAGTTACTCGAGAACGGGACATTCACCCCTCCACTTT. This rearrangement joins TRBV6-5 to TRBJ1-6; D is perhaps TRBD1 (5 bases). Deletions cut 0 bases from V and 8 bases from J, with 11 bases between. Germline values: CDR1 MNHEY, CDR2 SVGAGI. This CDR3 comprises 15 residues.

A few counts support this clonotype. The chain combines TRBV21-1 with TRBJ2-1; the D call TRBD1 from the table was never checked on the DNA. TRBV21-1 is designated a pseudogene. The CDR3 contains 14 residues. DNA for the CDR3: TGTGCCAGCAGCAAAGGGGACAGGGACAATGAGCAGTTCTTC. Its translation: CASSKGDRDNEQFF.

The CDR3 bases are TGTGCCAGCAGCCCCAGGGTGGAAACCTTC. Translating it yields CASSPRVETF. The rearrangement uses TRBV7-9 and TRBJ1-2; D possibly corresponds to TRBD1 (5 bases). CDR1 is SEHNR and CDR2 is FQNEAQ in the germline V gene (reference sequence). With 5 bases removed from V and 14 bases from J, the gap between germline ends came to 12 bases. The CDR3 length is 10 residues.

The CDR3 sequence: CASSRGQPEAFF. As DNA, the CDR3 is TGTGCCAGCAGCCGGGGACAGCCTGAAGCTTTCTTT. This chain uses TRBV12-3 or TRBV12-4 with TRBJ1-1, with 7 positions matching TRBD1. V gave up 6 bases and J gave up 6 bases; unmatched junction bases: 4. This CDR3 is built from 12 residues.

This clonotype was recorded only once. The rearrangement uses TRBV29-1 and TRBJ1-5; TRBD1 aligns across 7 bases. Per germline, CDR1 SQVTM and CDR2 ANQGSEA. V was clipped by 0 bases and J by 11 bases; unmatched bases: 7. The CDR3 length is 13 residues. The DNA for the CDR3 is TGCAGCGTTGAAGATCTGGTAGGGGGCGCCCAGCATTTT. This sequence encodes CSVEDLVGGAQHF.

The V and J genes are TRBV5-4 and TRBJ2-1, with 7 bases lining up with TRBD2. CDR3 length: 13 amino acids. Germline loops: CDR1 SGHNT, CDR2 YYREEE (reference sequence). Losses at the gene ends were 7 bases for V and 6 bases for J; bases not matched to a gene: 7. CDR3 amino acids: CASWTRALNEQFF. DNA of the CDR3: TGTGCCAGCTGGACTAGAGCCCTCAATGAGCAGTTCTTC.

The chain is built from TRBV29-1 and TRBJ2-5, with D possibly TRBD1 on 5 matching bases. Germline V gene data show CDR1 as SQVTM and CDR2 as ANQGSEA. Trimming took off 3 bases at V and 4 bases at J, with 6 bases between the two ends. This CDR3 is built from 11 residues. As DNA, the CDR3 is TGCAGCGTTGAGACAGCAGAGACCCAGTACTTC. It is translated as CSVETAETQYF.

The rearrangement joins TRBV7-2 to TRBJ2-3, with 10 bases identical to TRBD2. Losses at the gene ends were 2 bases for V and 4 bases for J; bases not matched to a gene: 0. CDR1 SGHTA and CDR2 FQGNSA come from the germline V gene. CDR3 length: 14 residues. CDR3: CASSLLAGADTQYF. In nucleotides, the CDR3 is TGTGCCAGCAGCTTACTAGCGGGAGCAGATACGCAGTATTTT.